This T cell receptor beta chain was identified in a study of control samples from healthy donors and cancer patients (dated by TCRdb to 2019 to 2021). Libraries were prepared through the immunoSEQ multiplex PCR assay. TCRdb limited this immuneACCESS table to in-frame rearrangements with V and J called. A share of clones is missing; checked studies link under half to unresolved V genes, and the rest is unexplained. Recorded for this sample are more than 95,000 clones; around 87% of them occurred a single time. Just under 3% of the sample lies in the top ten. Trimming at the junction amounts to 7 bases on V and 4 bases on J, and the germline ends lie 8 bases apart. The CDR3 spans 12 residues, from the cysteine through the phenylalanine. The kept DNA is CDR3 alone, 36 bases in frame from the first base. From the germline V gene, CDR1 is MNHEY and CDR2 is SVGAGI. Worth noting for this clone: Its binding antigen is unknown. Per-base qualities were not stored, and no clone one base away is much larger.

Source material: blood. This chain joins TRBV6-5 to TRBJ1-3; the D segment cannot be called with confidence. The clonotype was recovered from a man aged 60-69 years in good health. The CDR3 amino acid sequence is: CASKARGNTIYF. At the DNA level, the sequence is TGTGCCAGCAAGGCACGCGGAAACACCATATATTTT.